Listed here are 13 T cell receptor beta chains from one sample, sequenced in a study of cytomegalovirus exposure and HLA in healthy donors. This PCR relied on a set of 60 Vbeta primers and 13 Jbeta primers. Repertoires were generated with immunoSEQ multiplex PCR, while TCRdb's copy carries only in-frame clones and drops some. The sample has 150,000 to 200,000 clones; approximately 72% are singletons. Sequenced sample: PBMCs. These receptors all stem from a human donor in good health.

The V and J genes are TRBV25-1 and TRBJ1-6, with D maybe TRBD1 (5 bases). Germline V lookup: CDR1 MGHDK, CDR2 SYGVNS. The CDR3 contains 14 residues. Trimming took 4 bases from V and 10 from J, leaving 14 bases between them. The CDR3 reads CASSGAGLVSPLHF. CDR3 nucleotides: TGTGCCAGCAGTGGGGCAGGGTTGGTGTCACCCCTCCACTTT.

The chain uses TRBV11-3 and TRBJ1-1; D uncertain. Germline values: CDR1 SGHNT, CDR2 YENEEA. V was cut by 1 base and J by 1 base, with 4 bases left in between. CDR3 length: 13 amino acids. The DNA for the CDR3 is TGTGCCAGCAGCTTAGGACAGAACACTGAAGCTTTCTTT. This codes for CASSLGQNTEAFF.

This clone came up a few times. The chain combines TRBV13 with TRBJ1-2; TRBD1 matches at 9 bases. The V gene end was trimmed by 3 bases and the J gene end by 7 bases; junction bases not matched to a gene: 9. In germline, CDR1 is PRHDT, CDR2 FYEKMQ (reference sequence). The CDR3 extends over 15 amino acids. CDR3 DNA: TGTGCCAGCAGCTTGATGGGGGACAGGGCTTTTGGCTACACCTTC. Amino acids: CASSLMGDRAFGYTF.

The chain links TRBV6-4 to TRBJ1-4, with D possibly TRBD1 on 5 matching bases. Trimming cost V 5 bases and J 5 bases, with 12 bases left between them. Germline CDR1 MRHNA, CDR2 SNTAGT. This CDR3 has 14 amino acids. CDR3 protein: CASSPRGGNEKLFF. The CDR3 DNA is TGTGCCAGCAGTCCTCGCGGGGGGAATGAAAAACTGTTTTTT.

The CDR3 nucleotides read TGTGCCAGCAGTTCCTTAGCGGGGGGGCAAGAGACCCAGTACTTC. Translated, it gives CASSSLAGGQETQYF. The rearrangement uses TRBV6-6 and TRBJ2-5, with 11 bases fitting TRBD2. Trimming cost V 4 bases and J 2 bases; bases outside gene matches: 3. This CDR3 has 15 residues. The germline CDR1 and CDR2 sequences are MNHNY and SVGAGI (reference sequence).

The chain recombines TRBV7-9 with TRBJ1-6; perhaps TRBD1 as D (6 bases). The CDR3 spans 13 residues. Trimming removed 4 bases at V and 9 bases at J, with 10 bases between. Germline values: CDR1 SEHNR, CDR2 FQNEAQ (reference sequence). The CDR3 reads CASSSSGVSPLHF. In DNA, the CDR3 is TGTGCCAGCAGCTCATCAGGGGTTTCACCCCTCCACTTT.

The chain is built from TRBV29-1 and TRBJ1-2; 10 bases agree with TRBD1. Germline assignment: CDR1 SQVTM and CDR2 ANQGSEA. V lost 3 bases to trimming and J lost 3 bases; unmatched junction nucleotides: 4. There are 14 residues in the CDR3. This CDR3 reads CSVEPGTGDYGYTF. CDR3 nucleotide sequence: TGCAGCGTTGAGCCCGGGACAGGGGACTATGGCTACACCTTC.

CDR3 protein: CASSGGAGTRSGTQYF. CDR3 sequence (DNA): TGTGCCAGCAGTGGGGGGGCCGGGACTAGATCGGGGACCCAGTACTTC. The V call is TRBV2, the J call TRBJ2-5; 8 bases agree with TRBD2. There are 16 residues in the CDR3. CDR1 is SNHLY and CDR2 is FYNNEI in the germline V gene. Germline trimming cut 4 bases from V and 7 bases from J; bases unmatched to any gene: 14.

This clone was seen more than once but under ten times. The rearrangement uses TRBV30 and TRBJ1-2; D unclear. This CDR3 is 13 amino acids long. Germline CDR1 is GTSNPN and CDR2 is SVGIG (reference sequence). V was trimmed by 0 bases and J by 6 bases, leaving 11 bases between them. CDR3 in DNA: TGTGCCTGGAGTGTAGGGCTCGGGGATGGCTACACCTTC. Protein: CAWSVGLGDGYTF.

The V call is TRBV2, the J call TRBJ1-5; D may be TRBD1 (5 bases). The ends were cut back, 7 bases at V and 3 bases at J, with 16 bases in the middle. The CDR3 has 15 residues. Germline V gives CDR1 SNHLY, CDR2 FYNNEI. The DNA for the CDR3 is TGTGCCAGCACGGGGGAGGGGTATCTCAATCAGCCCCAGCATTTT. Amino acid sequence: CASTGEGYLNQPQHF. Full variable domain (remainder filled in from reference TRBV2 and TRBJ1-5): EPEVTQTPSHQVTQMGQEVILRCVPISNHLYFYWYRQILGQKVEFLVSFYNNEISEKSEIFDDQFSVERPDGSNFTLKIRSTKLEDSAMYFCASTGEGYLNQPQHFGDGTRLSIL.

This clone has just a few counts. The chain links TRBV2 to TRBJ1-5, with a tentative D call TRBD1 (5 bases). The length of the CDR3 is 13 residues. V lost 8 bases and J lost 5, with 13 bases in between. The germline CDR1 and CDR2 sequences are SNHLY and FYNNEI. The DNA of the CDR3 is TGTGCCAGCCGTCCCGGGGGAGATCAGCCCCAGCATTTT. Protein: CASRPGGDQPQHF.

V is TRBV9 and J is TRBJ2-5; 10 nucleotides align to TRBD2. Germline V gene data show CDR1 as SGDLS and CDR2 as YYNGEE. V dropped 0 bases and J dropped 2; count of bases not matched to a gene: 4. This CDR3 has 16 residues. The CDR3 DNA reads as TGTGCCAGCAGCGTAGAGGGTAGCGGGGGGCAAGAGACCCAGTACTTC. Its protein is CASSVEGSGGQETQYF.

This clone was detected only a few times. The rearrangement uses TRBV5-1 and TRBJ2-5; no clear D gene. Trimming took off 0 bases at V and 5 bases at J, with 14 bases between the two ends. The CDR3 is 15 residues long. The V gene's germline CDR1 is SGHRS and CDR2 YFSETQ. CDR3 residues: CASSLDGSFGETQYF. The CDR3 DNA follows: TGCGCCAGCAGCTTGGATGGTAGCTTTGGGGAGACCCAGTACTTC. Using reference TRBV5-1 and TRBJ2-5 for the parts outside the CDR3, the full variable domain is KAGVTQTPRYLIKTRGQQVTLSCSPISGHRSVSWYQQTPGQGLQFLFEYFSETQRNKGNFPGRFSGRQFSNSRSEMNVSTLELGDSALYLCASSLDGSFGETQYFGPGTRLLVL.